The entry below gives a single TCR beta chain sequence along with its context. The data originate from a study of blood T cell repertoires in COVID-19. Study-level information: Specimens from acute and convalescent COVID-19 originated in the United States, Italy and Spain. Nucleic acid was either cDNA or gDNA, and it came from T cells, B-cell-depleted T cells, or PBMCs.

Sequencing used immunoSEQ multiplex PCR; TCRdb keeps in-frame clones, though not all of them. The table shows around 140,000 clones, with 75% to 90% occurring only once. Germline V gives CDR1 MGHRA, CDR2 YSYEKL. The CDR3 consists of 17 residues. The trim removed 1 base at V and 7 bases at J, leaving 9 bases unmatched. The rearrangement uses TRBV4-1 and TRBJ1-4; 10 bases fit TRBD1. The sequence was collected from a man older than 75 with acute or convalescent COVID-19. Sequencing input: peripheral blood. The CDR3 nucleotides are TGCGCCAGCAGCCAAGGCCTCGGTAGGACAGGGGGTGAAAAACTGTTTTTT. It is translated as CASSQGLGRTGGEKLFF.